This entry features one TCR beta chain sequence. CDR3 size: 14 residues. V lost 6 bases and J lost 4, with 12 bases in between. Germline V lookup: CDR1 MDHEN, CDR2 SYDVKM. The sample is drawn from a study of memory CD8 T cells in hepatitis C reinfection. Study-level background: A couple of donors cleared primary HCV but became chronic after reinfection. A positive HCV RNA test after two negatives ≥60 days apart defined reinfection. Late or post reinfection samples were taken 12 to 24 weeks after detection.

The assay was immunoSEQ multiplex PCR, and TCRdb's table has in-frame clones only and misses some. The profile shows 46,000 or so clones, roughly nine tenths of them singletons. The time point here: late/post reinfection, 12 to 24 weeks after detection. The sorted cells went straight to TCR sequencing with no prior in vitro expansion. The sequencing input was naive CD8+ T cells sorted from blood. The genes are TRBV28 and TRBJ1-4; D is possibly TRBD1 (6 bases). The receptor was derived from a young man with hepatitis C virus infection. This chain's CDR3 is CASSRTDFNEKLFF. DNA of the CDR3: TGTGCCAGCAGCCGGACAGACTTTAATGAAAAACTGTTTTTT.